Shown below are 21 T cell receptor beta chains from a single sample sequenced in a study of early stage breast cancer tumors. TCRdb's table, derived via immunoSEQ multiplex PCR, lists solely in-frame clones and lacks some. The sample consists of around 78,000 clones, around four fifths of them appearing once. Sequenced material: blood. The receptors were sampled from a person between 60 and 70 years old with breast cancer.

The chain joins TRBV9 to TRBJ2-7; 9 nucleotides agree with TRBD2. Germline V gene sequence: CDR1 SGDLS, CDR2 YYNGEE. This CDR3 region has 15 residues. V trimming: 0 bases; J trimming: 5 bases; junction bases outside the gene matches: 6. The CDR3, as DNA: TGTGCCAGCAGCGTAGTAGCGGGAGTAGGAGACGAGCAGTACTTC. This translates into CASSVVAGVGDEQYF.

This clone was counted only a few times. V is TRBV29-1 and J is TRBJ1-5; unclear D gene. The CDR3 runs to 12 residues. Trimming left V 4 bases short and J 5 bases short, with 9 bases between. The germline V gene encodes CDR1 SQVTM and CDR2 ANQGSEA. The CDR3 bases are TGCAGCGTTGGGTTCGGAGATCAGCCCCAGCATTTT. It specifies CSVGFGDQPQHF.

This chain uses TRBV10-1 with TRBJ2-7, with 11 bases lining up with TRBD1. Per the germline V gene, CDR1 is WNHNN and CDR2 is SYGVQD (reference sequence). Unmatched junction bases numbered 6, after V lost 3 bases and J lost 5 bases. The CDR3 is 15 amino acids. The CDR3 DNA is TGCGCCAGCAGTGAAGCCCGGACAGGGGGCAACGAGCAGTACTTC. Translating gives CASSEARTGGNEQYF.

The chain uses TRBV6-1 and TRBJ2-3; D possibly corresponds to TRBD2 (7 bases). The CDR3 length is 15 residues. V was shortened by 2 bases and J by 4 bases, with 13 bases between the two germline ends. Germline V CDR1 and CDR2: MNHNS, SASEGT. For the CDR3, the DNA is TGTGCCAGCAGTGAAAGGGGGGGGGTGGCAGATACGCAGTATTTT. Protein product: CASSERGGVADTQYF.

The V and J genes are TRBV5-1 and TRBJ2-7, with D possibly TRBD2 on 6 matching bases. V lost 1 base to trimming and J lost 0 bases, with 11 bases between them. The CDR3 runs 15 residues. CDR1 and CDR2 (germline): SGHRS, YFSETQ. The DNA of the CDR3 is TGCGCCAGCAGCTTGTCAGGACTAACCTCCTACGAGCAGTACTTC. Translation: CASSLSGLTSYEQYF.

The V gene is TRBV5-1, the J gene TRBJ2-3, with D perhaps matching TRBD2 (5 bases). The CDR3 runs 13 residues. Germline CDR1 and CDR2: SGHRS and YFSETQ. Trimming cost V 6 bases and J 1 base, with 9 bases left between them. The CDR3 loop reads CASNAGGTDTQYF. In nucleotides, the CDR3 is TGCGCCAGCAATGCGGGTGGCACAGATACGCAGTATTTT.

The rearrangement joins TRBV4-1 to TRBJ1-1, with D possibly TRBD1 on 5 matching bases. Trimming left V 4 bases short and J 8 bases short, with 20 bases between. Germline CDR1 reads MGHRA; CDR2 reads YSYEKL. This CDR3 spans 15 amino acids. The CDR3 region is CASSPGGQGRLEAFF. As DNA, the CDR3 is TGCGCCAGCAGCCCCGGAGGCCAGGGTAGGCTAGAAGCTTTCTTT.

The V call is TRBV6-6, the J call TRBJ1-1; D remains ambiguous. Trimming left V 5 bases short and J 3 bases short, with 19 bases between. CDR1 and CDR2 from the germline V gene are MNHNY and SVGAGI (reference sequence). This CDR3 has 16 residues. Written as DNA, the CDR3 is TGTGCCAGCAGTATCCGAGAGGCGCGACTGGACACTGAAGCTTTCTTT. This gives the protein CASSIREARLDTEAFF.

This clone has just one count. The V call is TRBV5-1, the J call TRBJ2-6; D uncertain. Trimming removed 5 bases at V and 1 base at J, with 7 bases between. The CDR3 totals 14 residues. Germline CDR1 is SGHRS and CDR2 is YFSETQ. This chain's CDR3 is CASRDSSGANVLTF. CDR3 sequence (DNA): TGCGCCAGCAGGGATAGTTCTGGGGCCAACGTCCTGACTTTC. The entire variable domain, with the rest obtained from reference TRBV5-1 and TRBJ2-6, is as follows: KAGVTQTPRYLIKTRGQQVTLSCSPISGHRSVSWYQQTPGQGLQFLFEYFSETQRNKGNFPGRFSGRQFSNSRSEMNVSTLELGDSALYLCASRDSSGANVLTFGAGSRLTVL.

The chain employs TRBV5-5 and TRBJ2-5; weak D call: TRBD2 (5 bases). CDR1 and CDR2 from the germline V gene are SGHKS and YYEKEE (reference sequence). Trimming cost V 2 bases and J 1 base, with 9 bases left between them. There are 14 residues in the CDR3. Here the CDR3 DNA reads TGTGCCAGCAGCTTCTCCCGGGGCCAAGAGACCCAGTACTTC. As protein: CASSFSRGQETQYF.

The chain is built from TRBV28 and TRBJ2-1; TRBD1 aligns across 9 bases. There are 13 residues in the CDR3. Looked up from germline, CDR1 is MDHEN and CDR2 is SYDVKM. V shed 6 bases and J 5 bases; nucleotides not matched to a gene: 2. This chain's CDR3 is CASRTGGHNEQFF. CDR3 DNA sequence: TGTGCCAGCAGAACAGGGGGCCACAATGAGCAGTTCTTC. Variable domain in full (rest from reference TRBV28 and TRBJ2-1): DVKVTQSSRYLVKRTGEKVFLECVQDMDHENMFWYRQDPGLGLRLIYFSYDVKMKEKGDIPEGYSVSREKKERFSLILESASTNQTSMYLCASRTGGHNEQFFGPGTRLTVL.

This chain links TRBV11-2 with TRBJ2-7; TRBD2 matches at 7 bases. Germline CDR1 SGHAT, CDR2 FQNNGV. V gave up 5 bases and J gave up 1 base; unmatched junction bases: 8. This CDR3 is built from 15 residues. CDR3 coding DNA: TGTGCCAGCAGCGTCCTTGCGCGGGGGTCCTACGAGCAGTACTTC. It encodes CASSVLARGSYEQYF.

J is TRBJ2-3 and V is TRBV11-2, with 9 bases identical to TRBD2. Germline V gene lookup returns CDR1 SGHAT and CDR2 FQNNGV. Germline trimming cut 3 bases from V and 2 bases from J; bases unmatched to any gene: 9. The CDR3 sequence is 17 residues long. The CDR3 coding sequence is TGTGCCAGCAGCTTCTCCCCTAGCGGGGTCCCCACAGATACGCAGTATTTT. Amino acids: CASSFSPSGVPTDTQYF.

The chain combines TRBV5-1 with TRBJ1-1; TRBD1 is a possible D gene (6 bases). The CDR3 totals 14 residues. Germline V gene sequence: CDR1 SGHRS, CDR2 YFSETQ. Trimming took 4 bases from V and 4 from J, leaving 14 bases between them. The CDR3 protein is CASSLSTGSTEAFF. CDR3 sequence (DNA): TGCGCCAGCAGCCTATCAACAGGGAGCACTGAAGCTTTCTTT. The entire variable domain, with the rest obtained from reference TRBV5-1 and TRBJ1-1, is as follows: KAGVTQTPRYLIKTRGQQVTLSCSPISGHRSVSWYQQTPGQGLQFLFEYFSETQRNKGNFPGRFSGRQFSNSRSEMNVSTLELGDSALYLCASSLSTGSTEAFFGQGTRLTVV.

The genes are TRBV5-1 and TRBJ1-2; 8 nucleotides match TRBD1. The CDR3 has 13 residues. V dropped 2 bases and J dropped 8; count of bases not matched to a gene: 5. CDR1 is SGHRS, CDR2 YFSETQ, per germline. DNA of the CDR3: TGCGCCAGCAGCTTCGAGGGGACAGGAGGCTACACCTTC. Translating gives CASSFEGTGGYTF.

The V gene is TRBV28, the J gene TRBJ2-7; D might be TRBD1 (6 bases). V was cut by 5 bases and J by 8 bases, with 22 bases left in between. CDR1 is MDHEN, CDR2 SYDVKM, per germline. The CDR3 consists of 15 residues. For the CDR3, the DNA is TGTGCCAGCAGTACCCGACAGGTAGCTACTGACCAGCAGTACTTC. It codes for CASSTRQVATDQQYF.

The sample holds a few counts of this clone. V is TRBV28 and J is TRBJ1-4, with 9 bases fitting TRBD1. Germline V gene data show CDR1 as MDHEN and CDR2 as SYDVKM. CDR3 length: 14 amino acids. V shed 6 bases, J shed 8 bases, and the junction held 7 bases outside the gene matches. The CDR3 is CASRLGGTGEKLFF. The CDR3 region has the DNA TGTGCCAGCAGGCTGGGGGGGACAGGGGAAAAACTGTTTTTT.

The chain recombines TRBV11-2 with TRBJ2-6; D ambiguous. V was pared by 1 base and J by 0 bases, with 7 bases between. The germline CDR1 and CDR2 sequences are SGHAT and FQNNGV. The CDR3 totals 16 residues. The CDR3 reads CASSLGVGSGANVLTF. The CDR3 bases are TGTGCCAGCAGCTTAGGGGTGGGCTCTGGGGCCAACGTCCTGACTTTC.

The chain joins TRBV27 to TRBJ2-5; D tentatively reads TRBD1 or TRBD2 (5 bases each). Germline V gives CDR1 MNHEY, CDR2 SMNVEV (reference sequence). The CDR3 contains 13 residues. Trimming took 7 bases from V and 3 from J, leaving 12 bases between them. The chain's CDR3 is CASKRDPKETQYF. The CDR3 DNA reads as TGTGCCAGCAAACGGGACCCCAAAGAGACCCAGTACTTC.

V and J are TRBV18 and TRBJ2-5; the D gene is possibly TRBD1 (6 bases). The V gene lost 0 bases and the J gene lost 2 bases, with 13 bases spanning the gap. There are 16 residues in the CDR3. The germline V gene has CDR1 KGHSH and CDR2 LQKENI. The CDR3 region is CASSPPGQNGQETQYF. The CDR3 DNA sequence: TGTGCCAGCTCACCACCGGGACAAAATGGACAAGAGACCCAGTACTTC.

The chain recombines TRBV9 with TRBJ2-1; 8 nucleotides align to TRBD2. Germline V gives CDR1 SGDLS, CDR2 YYNGEE. This CDR3 region has 15 residues. V shed 4 bases and J 6 bases; nucleotides not matched to a gene: 9. The chain's CDR3 is CASSPGLEEGNEQFF. The CDR3 nucleotides are TGTGCCAGCAGCCCGGGACTAGAGGAGGGCAATGAGCAGTTCTTC.